This is a list of T cell receptor beta chains from one sample in a study of beta chain features in type 1 diabetes. The method was immunoSEQ multiplex PCR; TCRdb's version includes in-frame clones alone and lacks a portion of them. The data contain 350,000 to 400,000 clones, roughly 15% of them singletons. Sequenced input: naive CD4+ T cells from blood. These receptors were taken from a woman under 30 in good health. CDR3s include the opening cysteine and the closing phenylalanine or tryptophan. The order of the fields is D gene, V gene, clone size, J gene, CDR3 protein, CDR3 DNA. D genes are given only for firm matches. The size field is filled for only some rows; it gives once, few, many or a size class.

d_call: TRBD2; v_call: TRBV5-1; clone_size: NA; j_call: TRBJ2-1; cdr3_aa: CASSSGSSYNEQFF; cdr3_nt: TGCGCCAGCAGTAGCGGGAGCTCCTACAATGAGCAGTTCTTC
d_call: TRBD1; v_call: TRBV29-1; clone_size: few; j_call: TRBJ2-7; cdr3_aa: CSPQGGQGLPYEQYF; cdr3_nt: TGCAGCCCTCAAGGTGGACAGGGCCTTCCCTACGAGCAGTACTTC
d_call: TRBD2; v_call: TRBV4-2; clone_size: few; j_call: TRBJ2-7; cdr3_aa: CASSQRGLAGTYEQYF; cdr3_nt: TGTGCCAGCAGCCAACGCGGACTAGCGGGAACCTACGAGCAGTACTTC
d_call: TRBD2; v_call: TRBV11-2; clone_size: few; j_call: TRBJ2-5; cdr3_aa: CASSLGVAGEETQYF; cdr3_nt: TGTGCCAGCAGCTTAGGTGTAGCGGGAGAAGAGACCCAGTACTTC
d_call: TRBD1; v_call: TRBV28; clone_size: NA; j_call: TRBJ2-2; cdr3_aa: CASSSRGLATGELFF; cdr3_nt: TGTGCCAGCAGTTCCAGGGGGCTAGCCACCGGGGAGCTGTTTTTT
d_call: TRBD1; v_call: TRBV2; clone_size: NA; j_call: TRBJ1-2; cdr3_aa: CASRPGQRGYTF; cdr3_nt: TGTGCCAGCAGGCCGGGACAGCGAGGCTACACCTTC
d_call: NA; v_call: TRBV7-9; clone_size: NA; j_call: TRBJ1-2; cdr3_aa: CASSIQGQENYGYTF; cdr3_nt: TGTGCCAGCAGCATACAGGGTCAAGAGAACTATGGCTACACCTTC
d_call: TRBD2; v_call: TRBV5-4; clone_size: NA; j_call: TRBJ2-3; cdr3_aa: CASSIVGLAAPGTQYF; cdr3_nt: TGTGCCAGCAGCATAGTGGGGCTAGCGGCCCCGGGGACGCAGTATTTT
d_call: NA; v_call: TRBV28; clone_size: few; j_call: TRBJ2-7; cdr3_aa: CASSQTGTREQYF; cdr3_nt: TGTGCCAGCAGCCAAACCGGGACACGAGAGCAGTACTTC
d_call: NA; v_call: TRBV7-9; clone_size: NA; j_call: TRBJ1-2; cdr3_aa: CASSLAGALLSNYGYTF; cdr3_nt: TGTGCCAGCAGCTTAGCAGGGGCCCTTCTATCTAACTATGGCTACACCTTC
d_call: NA; v_call: TRBV7-9; clone_size: NA; j_call: TRBJ2-7; cdr3_aa: CASSLVVSPSSHEQYF; cdr3_nt: TGTGCCAGCAGCTTAGTTGTGTCCCCCTCGAGCCACGAGCAGTACTTC